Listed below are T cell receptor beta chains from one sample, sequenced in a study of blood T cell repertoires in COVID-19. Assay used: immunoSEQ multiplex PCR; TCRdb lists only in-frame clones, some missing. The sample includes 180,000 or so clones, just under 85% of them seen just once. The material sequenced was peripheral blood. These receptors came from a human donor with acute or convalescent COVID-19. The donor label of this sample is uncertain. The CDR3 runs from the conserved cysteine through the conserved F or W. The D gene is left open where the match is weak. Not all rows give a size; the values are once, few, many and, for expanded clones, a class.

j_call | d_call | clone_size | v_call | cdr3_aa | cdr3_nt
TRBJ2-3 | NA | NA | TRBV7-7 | CASSLGSGVPPDTQYF | TGTGCCAGCAGCTTAGGCTCGGGAGTCCCCCCAGATACGCAGTATTTT
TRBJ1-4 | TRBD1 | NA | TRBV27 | CASSRQGAGEKLFF | TGTGCCAGCAGTCGACAGGGGGCAGGGGAAAAACTGTTTTTT
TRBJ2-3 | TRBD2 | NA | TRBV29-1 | CSVDRPASGSLYPSTDTQYF | TGCAGCGTTGACAGGCCGGCTAGCGGTAGTCTTTACCCTAGCACAGATACGCAGTATTTT
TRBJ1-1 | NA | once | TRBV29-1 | CSSWGGGNTEAFF | TGCAGCTCGTGGGGGGGCGGAAACACTGAAGCTTTCTTT
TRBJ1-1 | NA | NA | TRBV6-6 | CASTLTGSRTEAFF | TGTGCCAGCACCCTAACAGGGAGCAGGACTGAAGCTTTCTTT
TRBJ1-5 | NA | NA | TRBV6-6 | CATSPGTLHQPQHF | TGTGCCACCAGTCCTGGGACACTTCATCAGCCCCAGCATTTT
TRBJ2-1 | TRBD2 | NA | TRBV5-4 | CASSGGTSGNNEQFF | TGTGCCAGCAGCGGCGGGACTAGCGGGAACAATGAGCAGTTCTTC
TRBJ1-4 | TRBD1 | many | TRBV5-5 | CASSFGTAATNEKLFF | TGTGCCAGCAGCTTTGGGACAGCCGCAACTAATGAAAAACTGTTTTTT
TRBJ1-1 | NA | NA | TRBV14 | CASSQDLRKGAFF | TGTGCCAGCAGCCAAGATCTCAGGAAAGGAGCTTTCTTT
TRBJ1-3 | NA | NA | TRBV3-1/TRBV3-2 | CASSPNTGLSGNTIYF | TGTGCCAGCAGCCCTAATACAGGGCTCTCTGGAAACACCATATATTTT
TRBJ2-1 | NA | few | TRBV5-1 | CASSPSVSYNEQFF | TGCGCCAGCAGTCCTAGCGTCTCCTACAATGAGCAGTTCTTC
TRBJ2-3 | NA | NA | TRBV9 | CASSVDQRATDTQYF | TGTGCCAGCAGCGTAGATCAGCGGGCGACAGATACGCAGTATTTT
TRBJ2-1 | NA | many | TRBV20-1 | CSASSGPSYNEQFF | TGCAGTGCTAGTAGCGGACCCTCCTACAATGAGCAGTTCTTC
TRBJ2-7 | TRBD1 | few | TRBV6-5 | CASSTGTGRLEQYF | TGTGCCAGCAGCACCGGGACAGGCCGGTTGGAGCAGTACTTC
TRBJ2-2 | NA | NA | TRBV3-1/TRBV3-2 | CASSQTSNTGELFF | TGTGCCAGCAGCCAAACTAGTAACACCGGGGAGCTGTTTTTT
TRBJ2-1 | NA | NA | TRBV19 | CASSSRLGSVAYNEQFF | TGTGCCAGTAGTTCTCGACTAGGTAGCGTGGCGTACAATGAGCAGTTCTTC
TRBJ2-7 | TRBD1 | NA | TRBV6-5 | CASRSPGQGAYEQYF | TGTGCCAGCAGAAGCCCGGGACAGGGGGCGTACGAGCAGTACTTC
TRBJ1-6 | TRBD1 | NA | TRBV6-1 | CASSEAGQLNSPLHF | TGTGCCAGCAGTGAAGCGGGACAGCTAAATTCACCCCTCCACTTT
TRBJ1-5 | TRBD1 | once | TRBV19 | CASTGTGGTQPQHF | TGTGCCAGCACCGGGACAGGGGGCACTCAGCCCCAGCATTTT
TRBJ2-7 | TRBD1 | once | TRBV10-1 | CASSEWGTGAYEQYF | TGCGCCAGCAGTGAGTGGGGGACAGGGGCCTACGAGCAGTACTTC
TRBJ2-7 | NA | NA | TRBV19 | CANLGEYSYEQYF | TGTGCCAATCTGGGCGAGTATTCTTACGAGCAGTACTTC
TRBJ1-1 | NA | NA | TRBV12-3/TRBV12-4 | CASSSGGNTEAFF | TGTGCCAGCAGTTCAGGAGGGAACACTGAAGCTTTCTTT
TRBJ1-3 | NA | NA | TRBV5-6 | CASSLLGASGNTIYF | TGTGCCAGCAGCTTGCTGGGGGCCAGTGGAAACACCATATATTTT
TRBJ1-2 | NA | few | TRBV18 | CASSLRTDANYGYTF | TGTGCCAGCTCACTCCGGACAGACGCTAACTATGGCTACACCTTC
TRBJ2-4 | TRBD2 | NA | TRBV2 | CASSGRRAKNIQYF | TGTGCCAGTAGCGGGAGAAGAGCCAAAAACATTCAGTACTTC
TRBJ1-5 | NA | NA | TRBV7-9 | CASSQDPVQPQHF | TGTGCCAGCAGCCAAGATCCGGTTCAGCCCCAGCATTTT